These 28 T cell receptor beta chains originate from one sample sequenced in a study of blood T cell repertoires in COVID-19. Repertoires were generated with immunoSEQ multiplex PCR, while TCRdb's copy carries only in-frame clones and drops some. Altogether about 52,000 clones are present, under 85% being singletons, with the ten largest covering about 7%. Sequenced: peripheral blood. The receptors derive from a man aged 65 to 85 with active COVID-19.

The genes are TRBV19 and TRBJ1-2; 9 nucleotides align to TRBD1. Germline CDR1 is LNHDA and CDR2 is SQIVND (reference sequence). J gave up 3 bases and V 1 base, and 3 bases lay outside the gene matches. The CDR3 extends over 15 amino acids. Here the CDR3 reads CASSIGWTGDYGYTF. CDR3 in DNA: TGTGCCAGTAGTATAGGATGGACAGGGGACTATGGCTACACCTTC.

The chain uses TRBV9 and TRBJ2-3, with TRBD1 matching 8 bases. Germline loops: CDR1 SGDLS, CDR2 YYNGEE. CDR3 size: 14 residues. The V gene end was trimmed by 2 bases and the J gene end by 3 bases; junction bases not matched to a gene: 2. The CDR3 bases are TGTGCCAGCAGCGTGGACAGGGCGACAGATACGCAGTATTTT. This translates into CASSVDRATDTQYF.

The sample holds a few counts of this clone. This chain uses TRBV5-5 with TRBJ1-5; D may be TRBD1 (5 bases). This CDR3 has 18 residues. V lost 2 bases and J 2 bases, leaving 20 bases between the germline ends. CDR1 SGHKS and CDR2 YYEKEE come from the germline V gene (reference sequence). CDR3 residues: CASSFGLQVDGGNQPQHF. CDR3 coding DNA: TGTGCCAGCAGCTTCGGCCTACAGGTGGATGGGGGCAATCAGCCCCAGCATTTT. Together with reference TRBV5-5 and TRBJ1-5, the CDR3 gives the full variable domain: DAGVTQSPTHLIKTRGQQVTLRCSPISGHKSVSWYQQVLGQGPQFIFQYYEKEERGRGNFPDRFSARQFPNYSSELNVNALLLGDSALYLCASSFGLQVDGGNQPQHFGDGTRLSIL.

The V and J genes are TRBV6-5 and TRBJ1-1; a weak D match, TRBD1 (5 bases). CDR1 is MNHEY, CDR2 SVGAGI, per germline. The V end lost 6 bases, the J end lost 3 bases, and 11 bases lay between the germline ends. The CDR3 totals 13 residues. The CDR3 sequence: CASSHRGDTEAFF. Here the CDR3 DNA reads TGTGCCAGCAGCCACCGGGGGGACACTGAAGCTTTCTTT.

V usage is TRBV7-2 and J usage is TRBJ2-6; 7 bases align to TRBD1. In germline, CDR1 is SGHTA, CDR2 FQGNSA. With 5 bases clipped from V and 4 bases from J, the junction kept 5 bases outside the gene matches. CDR3 length equals 15 residues. The CDR3: CASSPTGVGANVLTF. The CDR3 nucleotides are TGTGCCAGCAGCCCTACAGGGGTAGGGGCCAACGTCCTGACTTTC.

This chain joins TRBV9 and TRBJ2-3; 10 bases line up with TRBD2. V gave up 2 bases and J gave up 8 bases; unmatched junction bases: 2. Germline CDR1 and CDR2: SGDLS and YYNGEE. CDR3 size: 13 residues. CDR3 residues: CASSVSGGPTQYF. DNA for the CDR3: TGTGCCAGCAGCGTTAGCGGGGGGCCTACGCAGTATTTT. Filled out from reference TRBV9 and TRBJ2-3, the complete variable domain reads DSGVTQTPKHLITATGQRVTLRCSPRSGDLSVYWYQQSLDQGLQFLIQYYNGEERAKGNILERFSAQQFPDLHSELNLSSLELGDSALYFCASSVSGGPTQYFGPGTRLTVL.

The rearrangement uses TRBV5-4 and TRBJ1-3, with D perhaps matching TRBD1 (5 bases). The CDR3 is made up of 16 amino acids. V was trimmed by 0 bases and J by 0 bases, leaving 10 bases between them. Germline CDR1 and CDR2: SGHNT and YYREEE (reference sequence). CDR3 residues: CASSLEDTLSGNTIYF. For the CDR3, the DNA is TGTGCCAGCAGCTTGGAGGACACTCTCTCTGGAAACACCATATATTTT.

This chain joins TRBV7-2 and TRBJ2-1; TRBD2 matches 9 bases. The CDR3 is 14 residues long. Looked up from germline, CDR1 is SGHTA and CDR2 is FQGNSA. V lost 1 base and J lost 12; bases outside the gene matches: 7. The DNA of the CDR3 is TGTGCCAGCAGCTTAGTGCGGGGGGGCCAGGTGCAGTTCTTC. Residues: CASSLVRGGQVQFF. Full variable domain (outside the CDR3, taken from reference TRBV7-2 and TRBJ2-1): GAGVSQSPSNKVTEKGKDVELRCDPISGHTALYWYRQSLGQGLEFLIYFQGNSAPDKSGLPSDRFSAERTGGSVSTLTIQRTQQEDSAVYLCASSLVRGGQVQFFGPGTRLTVL.

The chain couples TRBV19 to TRBJ1-2; tentative D call: TRBD1 (6 bases). This CDR3 contains 15 residues. CDR1 is LNHDA and CDR2 is SQIVND in the germline V gene (reference sequence). Trimming removed 1 base from V and 0 bases from J, with 9 bases in between. In DNA, the CDR3 is TGTGCCAGTAGTATAGGCACAGGGCCTAACTATGGCTACACCTTC. Translation gives CASSIGTGPNYGYTF.

The J gene is TRBJ2-5, the V gene TRBV27; D is perhaps TRBD1 (8 bases). The CDR3 loop spans 16 amino acids. In germline, CDR1 is MNHEY, CDR2 SMNVEV (reference sequence). The V end was cut by 6 bases, the J end by 1 base, with 18 bases between. CDR3 residues: CASRGGGRGPQETQYF. CDR3 in DNA: TGTGCCAGCAGAGGGGGGGGCAGGGGGCCCCAAGAGACCCAGTACTTC.

This clone was seen a single time. V usage is TRBV30 and J usage is TRBJ2-1, with 9 bases lining up with TRBD1. This CDR3 region has 15 residues. J was trimmed by 2 bases and V by 5 bases; bases with no gene match: 7. The germline CDR1 and CDR2 sequences are GTSNPN and SVGIG (reference sequence). CDR3: CAWAQGAGTYNEQFF. For the CDR3, the DNA is TGTGCCTGGGCACAGGGGGCAGGGACCTACAATGAGCAGTTCTTC.

The chain couples TRBV6-6 to TRBJ1-6, with 11 bases aligning to TRBD1. The ends lost 6 bases at V and 9 bases at J; junction bases unmatched: 4. The CDR3 runs to 14 residues. Germline lookup yields CDR1 MNHNY and CDR2 SVGAGI (reference sequence). The CDR3 nucleotides are TGTGCCAGCAGCCGGGACAGGGGGAGTTCACCCCTCCACTTT. It is translated as CASSRDRGSSPLHF.

V is TRBV3-1 (or the pseudogene TRBV3-2) and J is TRBJ2-1; 9 bases are a match to TRBD2. This CDR3 region has 15 residues. Losses at the gene ends were 1 base for V and 6 bases for J; bases not matched to a gene: 4. Germline-derived CDR1 and CDR2 are LGHDT and YNNKEL (reference sequence). The CDR3 region has the DNA TGTGCCAGCAGCCAAGGCGGGGGGGGCTTCAATGAGCAGTTCTTC. This encodes CASSQGGGGFNEQFF.

The rearrangement joins TRBV5-4 to TRBJ1-2, with 8 bases fitting TRBD1. After removal of 4 bases from V and 0 bases from J, the junction contained 5 bases not matched to a gene. The CDR3 has 15 residues. CDR1 and CDR2 (germline): SGHNT, YYREEE (reference sequence). CDR3 bases: TGTGCCAGCAGCCTGGACAGGGCCTCTAACTATGGCTACACCTTC. Its protein product is CASSLDRASNYGYTF.

The chain combines TRBV4-1 with TRBJ2-7, with 8 bases lining up with TRBD2. The CDR3 totals 15 residues. CDR1 and CDR2 (germline): MGHRA, YSYEKL. V gave up 0 bases and J gave up 6 bases; unmatched junction bases: 7. Here the CDR3 DNA reads TGCGCCAGCAGCCAAGATCTCGGGGGGGGCCGCGAGCAGTACTTC. Protein product: CASSQDLGGGREQYF.

This clone was seen a single time. V is TRBV5-1 and J is TRBJ1-1; 7 bases agree with TRBD1. V lost 4 bases and J lost 5; bases outside the gene matches: 11. The CDR3 is 15 residues long. Germline V gene lookup returns CDR1 SGHRS and CDR2 YFSETQ. The CDR3 here is CASSPQSQGVTEAFF. CDR3 sequence (DNA): TGCGCCAGCAGCCCTCAAAGCCAGGGGGTAACTGAAGCTTTCTTT.

This clone occurred a few times. In the same sample, other DNA sequences code for this CDR3. The chain's CDR3 is CASSLSSGGGTGELFF. Written as DNA, the CDR3 is TGCGCCAGCAGCTTGTCTAGCGGGGGCGGCACCGGGGAGCTGTTTTTT. The gene calls are TRBV5-1 and TRBJ2-2; 10 nucleotides match TRBD2. Germline V gives CDR1 SGHRS, CDR2 YFSETQ. J gave up 4 bases and V 1 base, and 4 bases lay outside the gene matches. The CDR3 length is 16 residues.

The rearrangement joins TRBV3-1 (or the pseudogene TRBV3-2) to TRBJ1-3; D is unresolved. V shed 4 bases and J shed 4 bases, with 11 bases lying between them. This CDR3 spans 14 amino acids. Germline lookup yields CDR1 LGHDT and CDR2 YNNKEL (reference sequence). The CDR3 nucleotides are TGTGCCAGCAGCCCTTACAATTCCGGAAACACCATATATTTT. The encoded protein is CASSPYNSGNTIYF.

The chain is built from TRBV4-3 and TRBJ2-2; D is undetermined. CDR1 is LGHNA and CDR2 is YSLEER in the germline V gene. The germline V and J ends were trimmed by 8 bases and 1 base, with 11 bases remaining between them. The CDR3 has 14 residues. Here the CDR3 reads CASGPSGNTGELFF. Written as DNA, the CDR3 is TGCGCCAGCGGGCCGTCCGGGAACACCGGGGAGCTGTTTTTT.

The chain is built from TRBV11-2 and TRBJ1-6; possible D gene TRBD1, 5 bases. The CDR3 contains 15 residues. The ends were cut back, 5 bases at V and 7 bases at J, with 15 bases in the middle. Germline CDR1 and CDR2: SGHAT and FQNNGV. The CDR3 spells CASSVSVGGNSPLHF. The CDR3 region has the DNA TGTGCCAGCAGCGTCTCCGTCGGGGGAAATTCACCCCTCCACTTT.

DNA of the CDR3: TGTGCCAGCAGCTGGGGCGCAAATGAGCAGTTCTTC. Protein: CASSWGANEQFF. The chain carries TRBV7-2 and TRBJ2-1; D is possibly TRBD1 (5 bases). V lost 4 bases, J lost 7 bases, and 8 bases lay in between. This CDR3 region has 12 residues. CDR1 is SGHTA and CDR2 is FQGNSA in the germline V gene.

The CDR3 DNA sequence: TGTGCCAGCGGCCCGTCGGGGGGAAGTGAGACCCAGTACTTC. This sequence encodes CASGPSGGSETQYF. The rearrangement uses TRBV7-9 and TRBJ2-5; 7 bases match TRBD2. Losses at the gene ends were 8 bases for V and 5 bases for J; bases not matched to a gene: 11. The length of the CDR3 is 14 residues. Germline CDR1 and CDR2: SEHNR and FQNEAQ (reference sequence). Drawing the rest from reference TRBV7-9 and TRBJ2-5, the complete variable domain is DTGVSQNPRHKITKRGQNVTFRCDPISEHNRLYWYRQTLGQGPEFLTYFQNEAQLEKSRLLSDRFSAERPKGSFSTLEIQRTEQGDSAMYLCASGPSGGSETQYFGPGTRLLVL.

The gene calls are TRBV5-1 and TRBJ1-5; tentative D call: TRBD1 (5 bases). V gave up 4 bases and J gave up 7 bases, with 15 bases separating them. There are 14 residues in the CDR3. Germline assignment: CDR1 SGHRS and CDR2 YFSETQ. The CDR3 loop is CASSTLGAGQPQHF. For the CDR3, the DNA is TGCGCCAGCAGCACCTTAGGGGCCGGACAGCCCCAGCATTTT.

V is TRBV6-2 or TRBV6-3 and J is TRBJ1-4, with D tentatively TRBD1 (5 bases). Trimming stripped 2 bases from V and 6 bases from J, with 16 bases between. The germline V gene encodes CDR1 MNHEY and CDR2 SVGEGT. This CDR3 has 16 residues. CDR3 DNA: TGTGCCAGCAGTTACCTCCGCGTGGGGGGTGATGAAAAACTGTTTTTT. Its translation: CASSYLRVGGDEKLFF.

This chain uses TRBV6-2 or TRBV6-3 with TRBJ1-2; D is unresolved. The length of the CDR3 is 11 residues. With 6 bases removed from V and 8 bases from J, the gap between germline ends came to 10 bases. CDR1 is MNHEY and CDR2 is SVGEGT in the germline V gene. In DNA, the CDR3 is TGTGCCAGCAGCCGGTCAGGCGGCTACACCTTC. It is translated as CASSRSGGYTF.

The V gene is TRBV28, the J gene TRBJ1-5; 8 bases fit TRBD1. The trim removed 6 bases at V and 4 bases at J, leaving 5 bases unmatched. Germline V gene data show CDR1 as MDHEN and CDR2 as SYDVKM. CDR3 length equals 14 residues. CDR3 DNA sequence: TGTGCCAGCAGGGAATGGACAGGGAATCAGCCCCAGCATTTT. Amino acid sequence: CASREWTGNQPQHF.

The chain recombines TRBV27 with TRBJ2-3; TRBD2 agrees at 12 bases. The J segment lost 9 bases and the V segment lost 5 bases, leaving 18 bases of the junction unmatched. This CDR3 region has 18 residues. Germline V gene lookup returns CDR1 MNHEY and CDR2 SMNVEV (reference sequence). The DNA for the CDR3 is TGTGCCAGCAGTCTTGCCCTAGCGGGGGGGGCTCTCCTTAGGACGCAGTATTTT. Translated, it gives CASSLALAGGALLRTQYF.

The chain couples TRBV7-2 to TRBJ2-1, with D hard to call. This CDR3 is built from 13 residues. Germline CDR1 is SGHTA and CDR2 is FQGNSA. The V end was cut by 1 base, the J end by 8 bases, with 9 bases between. The CDR3: CASSLDRFDEQFF. The CDR3 region has the DNA TGTGCCAGCAGCTTAGACCGGTTCGATGAGCAGTTCTTC.